Following are 22 T cell receptor beta chains from one sample sequenced in a study of blood T cell repertoires in COVID-19. Profiled with immunoSEQ multiplex PCR; TCRdb holds only in-frame clones, not every one. Among over 600,000 clones, about 87% were seen once, and the ten largest hold roughly 0.25%. The sample consisted of peripheral blood. All receptors come from a woman between 18 and 29 years old with acute or convalescent COVID-19.

This clone was counted a few times. This rearrangement joins TRBV6-5 to TRBJ1-2, with a weak D call TRBD1 (5 bases). The length of the CDR3 is 14 residues. CDR1 MNHEY and CDR2 SVGAGI come from the germline V gene. Trimming left V 0 bases short and J 7 bases short, with 12 bases between. The CDR3 DNA follows: TGTGCCAGCAGTTACTCGTGGCAGGGAAGTGGCTACACCTTC. Amino acids: CASSYSWQGSGYTF.

This clone was seen just once. The V call is TRBV6-4, the J call TRBJ1-6, with D perhaps TRBD1 (5 bases). The germline V gene encodes CDR1 MRHNA and CDR2 SNTAGT. Trimming left V 3 bases short and J 5 bases short, with 8 bases between. This CDR3 comprises 14 residues. CDR3 amino acids: CASSEGGDNSPLHF. The CDR3 DNA sequence: TGTGCCAGCAGTGAGGGGGGGGATAATTCACCCCTCCACTTT.

The rearrangement links TRBV2 to TRBJ2-1; D is perhaps TRBD2 (6 bases). The CDR3 covers 14 residues. Germline CDR1 and CDR2: SNHLY and FYNNEI. Trimming removed 6 bases at V and 4 bases at J, with 13 bases between. CDR3 bases: TGTGCCAGCAGGACGGCGGGGACTTACAATGAGCAGTTCTTC. As protein: CASRTAGTYNEQFF. The entire variable domain, with the rest obtained from reference TRBV2 and TRBJ2-1, is as follows: EPEVTQTPSHQVTQMGQEVILRCVPISNHLYFYWYRQILGQKVEFLVSFYNNEISEKSEIFDDQFSVERPDGSNFTLKIRSTKLEDSAMYFCASRTAGTYNEQFFGPGTRLTVL.

J is TRBJ1-4 and V is TRBV5-8; D unresolved. The CDR3 consists of 14 residues. Germline V CDR1 and CDR2: SGHTS, YDEGEE. The V gene lost 4 bases and the J gene lost 2 bases, with 9 bases spanning the gap. The chain's CDR3 is CASSPRATNEKLFF. The CDR3 bases are TGTGCCAGCAGCCCGAGGGCCACTAATGAAAAACTGTTTTTT.

The chain links TRBV5-4 to TRBJ1-6; D is possibly TRBD1 (5 bases). The CDR3 extends over 15 amino acids. Trimming pared 0 bases from V and 6 bases from J, leaving 10 bases between. CDR1 and CDR2 from the germline V gene are SGHNT and YYREEE (reference sequence). As DNA, the CDR3 is TGTGCCAGCAGCTTGGGTCCAGGGTTTAATTCACCCCTCCACTTT. Translating it yields CASSLGPGFNSPLHF.

The J gene is TRBJ2-1, the V gene TRBV5-5, with TRBD2 matching over 12 bases. CDR3 length: 17 amino acids. The junction had 7 bases not matched to a gene; V was cut back by 4 bases and J by 2 bases. CDR1 SGHKS and CDR2 YYEKEE come from the germline V gene (reference sequence). CDR3 sequence (DNA): TGTGCCAGCAGCGCAACTAGCGGGGGGTTACCCTACAATGAGCAGTTCTTC. It specifies CASSATSGGLPYNEQFF.

CDR3 nucleotide sequence: TGTGCCAGTAGGATTACTAGCGGGGGGCGGGGAGATACGCAGTATTTT. Encoded protein: CASRITSGGRGDTQYF. The gene calls are TRBV19 and TRBJ2-3, with TRBD2 matching over 12 bases. Trimming at V came to 6 bases and at J to 5 bases, leaving 9 bases not matched to a gene. Germline CDR1 and CDR2: LNHDA and SQIVND (reference sequence). CDR3 size: 16 residues. The full variable domain, in which reference TRBV19 and TRBJ2-3 provide the parts outside the CDR3, is DGGITQSPKYLFRKEGQNVTLSCEQNLNHDAMYWYRQDPGQGLRLIYYSQIVNDFQKGDIAEGYSVSREKKESFPLTVTSAQKNPTAFYLCASRITSGGRGDTQYFGPGTRLTVL.

The V and J genes are TRBV7-6 and TRBJ2-7; no clear D gene. The CDR3 sequence is 11 residues long. Trimming took 5 bases from V and 4 from J, leaving 6 bases between them. Germline lookup yields CDR1 SGHVS and CDR2 FNYEAQ. CDR3 sequence reads: CASSQQYEQYF. Here the CDR3 DNA reads TGTGCCAGCAGCCAACAGTACGAGCAGTACTTC.

The genes are TRBV18 and TRBJ1-2; no clear D. Germline V lookup: CDR1 KGHSH, CDR2 LQKENI. The CDR3 spans 15 residues. With 1 base removed from V and 4 bases from J, the gap between germline ends came to 13 bases. This CDR3 reads CASSPLRLEPYGYTF. Here the CDR3 DNA reads TGTGCCAGCTCACCACTCCGACTGGAGCCCTATGGCTACACCTTC.

The chain has TRBV7-7 and TRBJ2-7, with TRBD1 matching over 8 bases. The ends lost 8 bases at V and 5 bases at J; junction bases unmatched: 8. CDR1 is SSHAT, CDR2 FNYEAQ, per germline (reference sequence). The CDR3 sequence is 13 residues long. CDR3 nucleotides: TGTGCCAGCGGGGGACAGGAGATCCACGAGCAGTACTTC. The encoded protein is CASGGQEIHEQYF. The full variable domain, in which reference TRBV7-7 and TRBJ2-7 provide the parts outside the CDR3, is GAGVSQSPRYKVTKRGQDVTLRCDPISSHATLYWYQQALGQGPEFLTYFNYEAQPDKSGLPSDRFSAERPEGSISTLTIQRTEQRDSAMYRCASGGQEIHEQYFGPGTRLTVT.

V is TRBV10-3 and J is TRBJ2-4; 8 bases match TRBD1. V lost 3 bases and J lost 3; bases outside the gene matches: 4. This CDR3 is built from 15 residues. The germline gives CDR1 ENHRY, CDR2 SYGVKD. The CDR3: CAISDKGQGKNIQYF. The CDR3 nucleotides are TGTGCCATCAGTGATAAAGGACAGGGCAAAAACATTCAGTACTTC.

The rearrangement uses TRBV18 and TRBJ1-4; 7 bases agree with TRBD1. The ends lost 6 bases at V and 7 bases at J; junction bases unmatched: 5. Germline V lookup: CDR1 KGHSH, CDR2 LQKENI. The CDR3 runs 13 residues. As DNA, the CDR3 is TGTGCCAGCTCCCGAAAGGGGGCTGAAAAACTGTTTTTT. Translating gives CASSRKGAEKLFF.

The V call is TRBV19, the J call TRBJ1-6; D unclear. The CDR3 spans 15 residues. Trimming stripped 5 bases from V and 5 bases from J, with 13 bases between. Germline values: CDR1 LNHDA, CDR2 SQIVND (reference sequence). The CDR3 DNA follows: TGTGCCAGTAGTCAGTCTACTATCGATAATTCACCCCTCCACTTT. Its translation is CASSQSTIDNSPLHF. Using reference TRBV19 and TRBJ1-6 for the parts outside the CDR3, the full variable domain is DGGITQSPKYLFRKEGQNVTLSCEQNLNHDAMYWYRQDPGQGLRLIYYSQIVNDFQKGDIAEGYSVSREKKESFPLTVTSAQKNPTAFYLCASSQSTIDNSPLHFGNGTRLTVT.

The CDR3 protein is CSAQMNTEAFF. As DNA, the CDR3 is TGCAGTGCCCAGATGAACACTGAAGCTTTCTTT. This chain links TRBV20-1 with TRBJ1-1, with unresolved D. V gave up 6 bases and J gave up 0 bases, with 5 bases separating them. CDR1 and CDR2 (germline): DFQATT, SNEGSKA (reference sequence). CDR3 size: 11 residues.

V usage is TRBV5-4 and J usage is TRBJ1-1; D is possibly TRBD1 (6 bases). Between the trimmed V and J ends, which lost 4 bases and 1 base, there was a span of 14 bases. Germline CDR1 is SGHNT and CDR2 is YYREEE (reference sequence). The CDR3 extends over 15 amino acids. The CDR3 loop is CASSAPGVSNTEAFF. DNA for the CDR3: TGTGCCAGCAGCGCCCCAGGGGTCTCGAACACTGAAGCTTTCTTT.

V usage is TRBV12-5 and J usage is TRBJ1-2; maybe TRBD1 (6 bases). Germline assignment: CDR1 LGHNT and CDR2 FRNRAP. V lost 5 bases to trimming and J lost 4 bases, with 17 bases between them. The CDR3 runs to 15 residues. The CDR3 DNA reads TGTGCTAGTGGTCCGCGATTACAGGGTTCCTATGGCTACACCTTC. Amino acids: CASGPRLQGSYGYTF.

The chain combines TRBV4-2 with TRBJ2-1; TRBD2 matches at 11 bases. V was clipped by 4 bases and J by 6 bases; unmatched bases: 5. Germline V CDR1 and CDR2: LGHNA, YNFKEQ. CDR3 length: 15 residues. Written as DNA, the CDR3 is TGTGCCAGCAGCCCGACTAGCGGGGATTCCAATGAGCAGTTCTTC. Encoded protein: CASSPTSGDSNEQFF.

V usage is TRBV19 and J usage is TRBJ1-1; possible D gene TRBD1, 5 bases. CDR1 and CDR2 (germline): LNHDA, SQIVND (reference sequence). There are 12 residues in the CDR3. Between the trimmed V and J ends, which lost 8 bases and 3 bases, there was a span of 10 bases. CDR3 amino acids: CASHWGDTEAFF. The CDR3 nucleotides read TGTGCCAGTCACTGGGGGGACACTGAAGCTTTCTTT.

This clone came up once. The chain joins TRBV13 to TRBJ2-6; 8 bases are a match to TRBD1. This CDR3 comprises 17 residues. Unmatched junction bases numbered 5, after V lost 4 bases and J lost 0 bases. The germline V gene encodes CDR1 PRHDT and CDR2 FYEKMQ (reference sequence). The CDR3 DNA reads as TGTGCCAGCAGCTCCGGGACAGGACCCTCTGGGGCCAACGTCCTGACTTTC. It encodes CASSSGTGPSGANVLTF.

The V gene is TRBV27, the J gene TRBJ1-1; D possibly corresponds to TRBD1 (5 bases). Trimming shortened V by 2 bases and J by 5 bases, and 9 bases separated the two germline ends. CDR3 length equals 13 residues. Germline V lookup: CDR1 MNHEY, CDR2 SMNVEV (reference sequence). This CDR3 is CASSLGAETEAFF. For the CDR3, the DNA is TGTGCCAGCAGTTTAGGGGCGGAAACTGAAGCTTTCTTT.

The chain carries TRBV13 and TRBJ2-7; the match to TRBD1 covers 11 bases. There are 15 residues in the CDR3. Germline V gene data show CDR1 as PRHDT and CDR2 as FYEKMQ (reference sequence). The J segment lost 3 bases and the V segment lost 5 bases, leaving 6 bases of the junction unmatched. CDR3 DNA: TGTGCCAGCAGCCTTTGGGACAGGGGGGGCTACGAGCAGTACTTC. Translating it yields CASSLWDRGGYEQYF.

About this clone: Within the sample, other DNA sequences also encode this same CDR3. This sequence joins TRBV3-1 (or the pseudogene TRBV3-2) and TRBJ2-3; 11 bases align to TRBD2. The CDR3 covers 15 residues. V lost 5 bases to trimming and J lost 2 bases; unmatched junction nucleotides: 3. Germline V lookup: CDR1 LGHDT, CDR2 YNNKEL (reference sequence). The CDR3 nucleotides read TGTGCCAGCAGCTTGGGACTAGCGGTCACAGATACGCAGTATTTT. This translates into CASSLGLAVTDTQYF.